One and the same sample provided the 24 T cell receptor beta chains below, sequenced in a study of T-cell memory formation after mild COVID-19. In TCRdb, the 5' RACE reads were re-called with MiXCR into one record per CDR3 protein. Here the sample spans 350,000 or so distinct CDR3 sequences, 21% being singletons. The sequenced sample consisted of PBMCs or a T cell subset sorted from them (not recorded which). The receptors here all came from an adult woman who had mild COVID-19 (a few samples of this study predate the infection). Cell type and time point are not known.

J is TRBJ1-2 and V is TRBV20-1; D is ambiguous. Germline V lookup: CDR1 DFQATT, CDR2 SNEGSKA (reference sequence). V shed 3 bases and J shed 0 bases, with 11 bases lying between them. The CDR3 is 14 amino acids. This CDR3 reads CSASSGEANYGYTF. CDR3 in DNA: TGCAGTGCTAGTTCCGGGGAAGCTAACTATGGCTACACCTTC.

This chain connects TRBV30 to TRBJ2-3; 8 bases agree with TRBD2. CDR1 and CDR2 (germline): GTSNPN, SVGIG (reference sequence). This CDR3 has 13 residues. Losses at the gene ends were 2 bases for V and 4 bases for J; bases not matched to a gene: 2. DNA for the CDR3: TGTGCCTGGAGTCCGGGGGGGCCAGATACGCAGTATTTT. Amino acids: CAWSPGGPDTQYF.

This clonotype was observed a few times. The CDR3 DNA reads as TGCGCCAGCAGCCTTGACAGGGCTTCCTACAATGAGCAGTTCTTC. Encoded protein: CASSLDRASYNEQFF. The rearrangement joins TRBV4-1 to TRBJ2-1; 7 positions match TRBD1. CDR1 is MGHRA and CDR2 is YSYEKL in the germline V gene. The CDR3 has 15 residues. V lost 4 bases, J lost 1 base, and 4 bases stayed unmatched.

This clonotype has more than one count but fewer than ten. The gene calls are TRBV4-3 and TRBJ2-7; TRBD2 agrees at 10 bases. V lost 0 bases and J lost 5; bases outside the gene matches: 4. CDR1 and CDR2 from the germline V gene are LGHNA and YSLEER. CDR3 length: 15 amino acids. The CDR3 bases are TGCGCCAGCAGCCAAGACCCTAGCGGGAGCGACGAGCAGTACTTC. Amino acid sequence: CASSQDPSGSDEQYF.

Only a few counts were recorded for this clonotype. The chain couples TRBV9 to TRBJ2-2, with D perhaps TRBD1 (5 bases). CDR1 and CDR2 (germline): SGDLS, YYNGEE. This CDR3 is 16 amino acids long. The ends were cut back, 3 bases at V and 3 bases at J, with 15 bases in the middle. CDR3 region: CASSGGPFTDTGELFF. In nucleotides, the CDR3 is TGTGCCAGCAGCGGGGGCCCCTTCACAGACACCGGGGAGCTGTTTTTT.

The CDR3 DNA reads TGTGCCACCAGCGTCAGAGGGGAAACTGAAGCTTTCTTT. It encodes CATSVRGETEAFF. The chain joins TRBV15 to TRBJ1-1, with a tentative D call TRBD1 (5 bases). Looked up from germline, CDR1 is LNHNV and CDR2 is YYDKDF (reference sequence). The CDR3 runs 13 residues. Trimming took off 5 bases at V and 5 bases at J, with 12 bases between the two ends.

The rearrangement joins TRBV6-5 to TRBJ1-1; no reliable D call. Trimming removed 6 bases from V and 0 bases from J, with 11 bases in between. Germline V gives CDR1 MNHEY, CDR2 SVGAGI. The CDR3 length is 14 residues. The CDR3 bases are TGTGCCAGCAGACCAGCTTTCATGAACACTGAAGCTTTCTTT. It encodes CASRPAFMNTEAFF.

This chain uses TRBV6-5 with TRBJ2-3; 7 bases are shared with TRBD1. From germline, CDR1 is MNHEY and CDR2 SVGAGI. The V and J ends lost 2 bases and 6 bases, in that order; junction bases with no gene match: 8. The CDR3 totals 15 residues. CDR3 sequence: CASSYLGQISDTQYF. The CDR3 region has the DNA TGTGCCAGCAGTTACCTGGGACAGATTAGTGATACGCAGTATTTT.

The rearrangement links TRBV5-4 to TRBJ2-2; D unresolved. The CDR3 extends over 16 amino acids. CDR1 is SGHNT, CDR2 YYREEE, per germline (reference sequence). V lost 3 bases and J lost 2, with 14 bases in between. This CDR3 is CASSSQAGLNTGELFF. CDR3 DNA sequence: TGTGCCAGCAGCTCCCAGGCTGGCTTAAACACCGGGGAGCTGTTTTTT.

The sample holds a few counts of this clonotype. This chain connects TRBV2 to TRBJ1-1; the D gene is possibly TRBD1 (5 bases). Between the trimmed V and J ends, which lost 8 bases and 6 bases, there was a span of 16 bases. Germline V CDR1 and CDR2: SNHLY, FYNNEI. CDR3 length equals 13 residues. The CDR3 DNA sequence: TGTGCCAGCCTTCAAGGGGCCTGGCCTGAAGCTTTCTTT. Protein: CASLQGAWPEAFF.

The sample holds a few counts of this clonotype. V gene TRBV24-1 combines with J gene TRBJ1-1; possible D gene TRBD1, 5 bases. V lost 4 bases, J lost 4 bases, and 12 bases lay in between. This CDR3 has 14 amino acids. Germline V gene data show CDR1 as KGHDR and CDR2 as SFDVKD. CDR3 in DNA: TGTGCCACCAGTGACCCGACAGTGCCCACTGAAGCTTTCTTT. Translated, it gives CATSDPTVPTEAFF.

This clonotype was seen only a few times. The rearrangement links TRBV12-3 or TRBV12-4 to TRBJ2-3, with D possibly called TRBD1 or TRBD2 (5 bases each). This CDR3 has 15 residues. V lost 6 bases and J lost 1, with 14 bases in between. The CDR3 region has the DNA TGTGCCAGCAGCCGCAGAGGGGACGGCACAGATACGCAGTATTTT. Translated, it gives CASSRRGDGTDTQYF.

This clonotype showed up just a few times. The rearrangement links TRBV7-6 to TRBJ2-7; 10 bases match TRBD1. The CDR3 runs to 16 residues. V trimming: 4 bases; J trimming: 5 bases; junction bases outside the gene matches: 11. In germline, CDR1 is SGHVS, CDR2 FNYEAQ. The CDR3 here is CASSSPPGQGLNEQYF. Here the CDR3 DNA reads TGTGCCAGCAGCTCCCCACCGGGACAGGGGCTCAACGAGCAGTACTTC. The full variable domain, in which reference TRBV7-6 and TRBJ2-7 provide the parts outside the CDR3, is GAGVSQSPRYKVTKRGQDVALRCDPISGHVSLYWYRQALGQGPEFLTYFNYEAQQDKSGLPNDRFSAERPEGSISTLTIQRTEQRDSAMYRCASSSPPGQGLNEQYFGPGTRLTVT.

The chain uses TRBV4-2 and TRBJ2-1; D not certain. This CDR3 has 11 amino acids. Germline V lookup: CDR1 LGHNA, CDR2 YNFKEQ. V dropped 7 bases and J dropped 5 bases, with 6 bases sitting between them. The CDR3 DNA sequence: TGTGCCAGCACCTCTCACAATGAGCAGTTCTTC. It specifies CASTSHNEQFF.

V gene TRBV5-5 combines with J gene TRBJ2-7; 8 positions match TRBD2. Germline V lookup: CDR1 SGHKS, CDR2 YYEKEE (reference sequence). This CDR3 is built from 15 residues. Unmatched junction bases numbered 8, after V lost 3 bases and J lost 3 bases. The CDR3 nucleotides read TGTGCCAGCAGCTCGGTTAGCGGGGCGGGCTACGAGCAGTACTTC. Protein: CASSSVSGAGYEQYF.

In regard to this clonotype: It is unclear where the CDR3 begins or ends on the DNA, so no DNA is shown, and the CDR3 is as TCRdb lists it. CDR3 sequence: CISVSEARGDSPREAQYF. This rearrangement joins TRBV7-5 to TRBJ2-5; the listed D gene, TRBD2, was not tested against the DNA. TRBV7-5 is a documented pseudogene. The CDR3 adds up to 18 amino acids, both ends counted.

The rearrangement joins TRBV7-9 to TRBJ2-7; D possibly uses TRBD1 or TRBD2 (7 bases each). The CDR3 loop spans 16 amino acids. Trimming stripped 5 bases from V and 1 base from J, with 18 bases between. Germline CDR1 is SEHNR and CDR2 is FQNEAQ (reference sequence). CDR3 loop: CASSLVSGGGSYEQYF. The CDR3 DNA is TGTGCCAGCAGCCTCGTTTCAGGGGGGGGTTCCTACGAGCAGTACTTC.

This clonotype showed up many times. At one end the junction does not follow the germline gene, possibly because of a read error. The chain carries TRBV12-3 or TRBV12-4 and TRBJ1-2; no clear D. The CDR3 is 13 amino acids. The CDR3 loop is CASSLGRNYGYTF. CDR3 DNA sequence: TGCGCCAGCAGCTTAGGGCGGAACTATGGCTACACCTTC.

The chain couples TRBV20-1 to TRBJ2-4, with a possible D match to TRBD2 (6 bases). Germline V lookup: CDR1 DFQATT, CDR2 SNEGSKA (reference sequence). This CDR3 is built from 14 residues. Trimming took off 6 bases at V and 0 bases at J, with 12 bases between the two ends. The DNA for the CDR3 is TGCAGTGCAACAGCGGGTCTAGCCAAAAACATTCAGTACTTC. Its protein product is CSATAGLAKNIQYF.

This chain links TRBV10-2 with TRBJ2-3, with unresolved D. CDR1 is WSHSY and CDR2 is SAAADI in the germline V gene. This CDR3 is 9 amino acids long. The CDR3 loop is CSSTDTQYF. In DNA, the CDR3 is TGCTCCTCCACAGATACGCAGTATTTT.

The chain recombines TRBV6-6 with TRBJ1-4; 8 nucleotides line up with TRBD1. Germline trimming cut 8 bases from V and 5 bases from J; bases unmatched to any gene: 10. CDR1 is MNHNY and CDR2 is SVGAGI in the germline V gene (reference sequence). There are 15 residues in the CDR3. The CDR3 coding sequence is TGTGCCAGCCGACCACCGACAGGGGCGAATGAAAAACTGTTTTTT. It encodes CASRPPTGANEKLFF.

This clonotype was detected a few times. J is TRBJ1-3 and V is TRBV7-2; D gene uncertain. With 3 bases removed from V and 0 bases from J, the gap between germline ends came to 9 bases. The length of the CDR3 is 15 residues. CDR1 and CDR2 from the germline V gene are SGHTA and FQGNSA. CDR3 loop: CASSFAVFSGNTIYF. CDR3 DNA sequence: TGTGCCAGCAGCTTTGCGGTTTTCTCTGGAAACACCATATATTTT.

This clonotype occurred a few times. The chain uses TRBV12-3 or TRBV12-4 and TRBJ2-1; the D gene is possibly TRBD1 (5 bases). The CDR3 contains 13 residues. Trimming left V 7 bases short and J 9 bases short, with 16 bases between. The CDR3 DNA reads TGTGCCAGCAAACTGACAGAGGTTGGTGAGCAGTTCTTC. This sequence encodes CASKLTEVGEQFF.

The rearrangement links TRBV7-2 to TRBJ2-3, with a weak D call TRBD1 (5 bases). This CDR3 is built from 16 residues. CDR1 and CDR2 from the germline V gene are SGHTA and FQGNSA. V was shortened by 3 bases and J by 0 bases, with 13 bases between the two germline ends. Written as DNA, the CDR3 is TGTGCCAGCAGCTTGGTCGACAGACTTAGCACAGATACGCAGTATTTT. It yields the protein CASSLVDRLSTDTQYF.